The rows below give T cell receptor beta chains drawn from one sample of a study of blood T cells in healthy people across ages. TCRdb analysed the 5' RACE reads with MiXCR anew, one entry per CDR3 protein. The sample carries fewer than 900,000 distinct CDR3 sequences, roughly 41% recorded once. Sequencing used blood. The receptors were sampled from a woman in her sixties in good health. CDR3s include the opening cysteine and the closing phenylalanine or tryptophan. Fields, in order: CDR3 length, V gene, J gene, D gene, clone size, CDR3 protein, CDR3 DNA. A D gene is named only where the DNA matches it firmly. Clone size is given for some rows only: seen once, a few or many times, or a class if the clone is expanded.

length: 16; V: TRBV3-1; J: TRBJ2-4; D: TRBD1; size: NA; CDR3: CASSQVRTGVVNIQYF; DNA: TGTGCCAGCAGCCAAGTACGGACAGGGGTTGTAAACATTCAGTACTTC
length: 15; V: TRBV20-1; J: TRBJ2-1; D: NA; size: NA; CDR3: CSARDPSTENYEQFF; DNA: TGCAGTGCTAGAGATCCCTCGACAGAGAACTACGAGCAGTTCTTC
length: 18; V: TRBV3-1; J: TRBJ1-1; D: TRBD1; size: NA; CDR3: CASSPYYGDRGLRAEAFF; DNA: TGTGCCAGCAGCCCCTACTATGGGGACAGGGGCCTCCGCGCTGAAGCTTTCTTT
length: 20; V: TRBV7-9; J: TRBJ2-7; D: TRBD2; size: NA; CDR3: CASSWDHRTSGGPFSYEQYF; DNA: TGTGCCAGCAGCTGGGATCATAGGACTAGCGGGGGACCTTTCTCCTACGAGCAGTACTTC
length: 14; V: TRBV12-3/TRBV12-4; J: TRBJ2-3; D: NA; size: NA; CDR3: CASRKGVAADMQYF; DNA: TGTGCCAGCAGAAAAGGAGTAGCGGCCGATATGCAGTATTTT
length: 16; V: TRBV9; J: TRBJ2-7; D: NA; size: NA; CDR3: CASSVSSNSLRYEQYF; DNA: TGTGCCAGCAGCGTAAGCAGTAACAGTCTTAGATACGAGCAGTACTTC
length: 15; V: TRBV14; J: TRBJ2-1; D: NA; size: NA; CDR3: CASSPSVTITSEQFF; DNA: TGTGCCAGCAGCCCCAGTGTAACGATAACAAGTGAGCAGTTCTTC
length: 15; V: TRBV4-1; J: TRBJ1-2; D: TRBD1; size: NA; CDR3: CASSQVARGWDGYTF; DNA: TGCGCCAGCAGCCAAGTCGCCAGGGGGTGGGATGGCTACACCTTC
length: 15; V: TRBV5-1; J: TRBJ2-3; D: TRBD2; size: few; CDR3: CASSISGGVADTQYF; DNA: TGCGCCAGCAGCATTAGCGGGGGGGTTGCCGATACGCAGTATTTT
length: 15; V: TRBV6-5; J: TRBJ2-7; D: TRBD2; size: NA; CDR3: CASSHRLAGVYEQYF; DNA: TGTGCCAGCAGTCACCGACTAGCGGGGGTCTACGAGCAGTACTTC
length: 13; V: TRBV3-1; J: TRBJ2-7; D: NA; size: NA; CDR3: CASSRRGSDEQYF; DNA: TGTGCCAGCAGTCGGAGAGGGAGCGACGAGCAGTACTTC
length: 14; V: TRBV2; J: TRBJ2-5; D: TRBD2; size: NA; CDR3: CASPLADSQETQYF; DNA: TGTGCCAGCCCGCTAGCGGATTCCCAAGAGACCCAGTACTTC
length: 17; V: TRBV9; J: TRBJ2-1; D: TRBD1; size: NA; CDR3: CASSAADNRGSYNEQFF; DNA: TGTGCCAGCAGCGCCGCGGATAACAGGGGGTCCTACAATGAGCAGTTCTTC
length: 14; V: TRBV18; J: TRBJ1-1; D: NA; size: few; CDR3: CASSKDRRDTEAFF; DNA: TGTGCCAGCTCAAAAGACAGGAGGGACACTGAAGCTTTCTTT
length: 15; V: TRBV5-1; J: TRBJ1-2; D: NA; size: few; CDR3: CASSRERGSPYGYTF; DNA: TGCGCCAGCAGCCGTGAGAGGGGGTCCCCCTATGGCTACACCTTC
length: 15; V: TRBV2; J: TRBJ1-6; D: NA; size: NA; CDR3: CASRTDRSYNSPLHF; DNA: TGTGCCAGCAGAACAGATCGAAGTTATAATTCACCCCTCCACTTT
length: 15; V: TRBV6-2/TRBV6-3; J: TRBJ2-3; D: NA; size: NA; CDR3: CASSYLDAVTDTQYF; DNA: TGTGCCAGCAGTTACCTGGACGCGGTCACAGATACGCAGTATTTT
length: 13; V: TRBV12-3/TRBV12-4; J: TRBJ1-2; D: NA; size: many; CDR3: CASSQQGSKGYTF; DNA: TGTGCCAGCAGCCAACAGGGATCGAAAGGCTACACCTTC
length: 16; V: TRBV4-2; J: TRBJ2-3; D: NA; size: NA; CDR3: CASSQDTPRGTDTQYF; DNA: TGTGCCAGCAGCCAAGATACCCCGCGGGGTACAGATACGCAGTATTTT
length: 13; V: TRBV3-1; J: TRBJ1-2; D: NA; size: NA; CDR3: CARTARENAGYTF; DNA: TGTGCCCGCACGGCCAGGGAGAATGCTGGCTACACCTTC
length: 16; V: TRBV12-3/TRBV12-4; J: TRBJ2-3; D: NA; size: few; CDR3: CASSFIDTGGTDTQYF; DNA: TGTGCCAGCAGTTTCATCGATACCGGGGGCACAGATACGCAGTATTTT
length: 13; V: TRBV20-1; J: TRBJ1-5; D: TRBD1; size: NA; CDR3: CSAGTVGGQPQHF; DNA: TGCAGTGCGGGGACAGTCGGTGGGCAGCCCCAGCATTTT
length: 13; V: TRBV3-1; J: TRBJ1-1; D: NA; size: few; CDR3: CASSRQGHTEAFF; DNA: TGTGCCAGCAGCCGGCAGGGTCACACTGAAGCTTTCTTT
length: 14; V: TRBV27; J: TRBJ1-4; D: NA; size: few; CDR3: CASSLTWLARKLFF; DNA: TGTGCCAGCAGTTTAACGTGGTTAGCGAGAAAACTGTTTTTT
length: 14; V: TRBV2; J: TRBJ2-1; D: NA; size: few; CDR3: CASSEDFAYNEQFF; DNA: TGTGCCAGCAGTGAAGACTTCGCCTACAATGAGCAGTTCTTC
length: 16; V: TRBV6-5; J: TRBJ2-3; D: TRBD2; size: NA; CDR3: CASSSLGLVSTDTQYF; DNA: TGTGCCAGCAGTAGCCTGGGACTAGTCAGCACAGATACGCAGTATTTT
length: 16; V: TRBV7-6; J: TRBJ2-2; D: TRBD2; size: NA; CDR3: CASSPAGGIPTGELFF; DNA: TGTGCCAGCAGCCCAGCGGGAGGGATTCCCACCGGGGAGCTGTTTTTT
length: 16; V: TRBV12-3/TRBV12-4; J: TRBJ2-3; D: NA; size: NA; CDR3: CTSSSYLRGGTDTQYF; DNA: TGTACCAGCAGTTCCTACCTTCGCGGGGGCACAGATACGCAGTATTTT
length: 15; V: TRBV7-2; J: TRBJ1-2; D: NA; size: NA; CDR3: CASSLDASANYGYTF; DNA: TGTGCCAGCAGCTTAGACGCCAGCGCGAACTATGGCTACACCTTC
length: 16; V: TRBV6-5; J: TRBJ2-2; D: NA; size: NA; CDR3: CASSYARGDGTGELFF; DNA: TGTGCCAGCAGTTACGCGAGGGGCGATGGCACCGGGGAGCTGTTTTTT
length: 14; V: TRBV7-3; J: TRBJ2-1; D: NA; size: NA; CDR3: CASSPHQGPNEQFF; DNA: TGTGCCAGCAGCCCCCACCAGGGTCCCAATGAGCAGTTCTTC
length: 13; V: TRBV2; J: TRBJ1-4; D: NA; size: NA; CDR3: CASGRDHNEKLFF; DNA: TGTGCCAGCGGACGGGACCATAATGAAAAACTGTTTTTT
length: 17; V: TRBV6-2/TRBV6-3; J: TRBJ2-7; D: TRBD1; size: few; CDR3: CASSDAPGQGALYEQYF; DNA: TGTGCCAGCAGCGACGCTCCGGGACAGGGGGCCCTCTACGAGCAGTACTTC
length: 15; V: TRBV7-3; J: TRBJ2-1; D: NA; size: few; CDR3: CASALGVSSYNEQFF; DNA: TGTGCCAGCGCCTTAGGGGTGAGCTCCTACAATGAGCAGTTCTTC
length: 13; V: TRBV10-3; J: TRBJ2-3; D: TRBD1; size: NA; CDR3: CAISDKQGDTQYF; DNA: TGTGCCATCAGTGACAAACAGGGGGATACGCAGTATTTT
length: 15; V: TRBV18; J: TRBJ1-5; D: TRBD1; size: NA; CDR3: CASSPGSGGDQPQHF; DNA: TGTGCCAGCTCACCAGGATCAGGGGGCGACCAGCCCCAGCATTTT
length: 12; V: TRBV12-3/TRBV12-4; J: TRBJ2-1; D: NA; size: few; CDR3: CASSQGQPEQFF; DNA: TGTGCCAGCAGCCAAGGACAGCCTGAGCAGTTCTTC
length: 13; V: TRBV4-2; J: TRBJ1-2; D: NA; size: NA; CDR3: CASSQDRASSYTF; DNA: TGTGCCAGCAGCCAAGACAGGGCTTCGAGCTACACCTTC
length: 12; V: TRBV28; J: TRBJ1-4; D: NA; size: few; CDR3: CASSFTNEKLFF; DNA: TGTGCCAGCAGTTTCACTAATGAAAAACTGTTTTTT
length: 15; V: TRBV19; J: TRBJ2-1; D: NA; size: once; CDR3: CASMGGTSSYNEQFF; DNA: TGTGCCAGTATGGGAGGGACAAGCTCCTACAATGAGCAGTTCTTC
length: 12; V: TRBV28; J: TRBJ1-2; D: NA; size: NA; CDR3: CASSLSFGGYTF; DNA: TGTGCCAGCAGTTTAAGCTTTGGGGGCTACACCTTC
length: 15; V: TRBV7-9; J: TRBJ1-5; D: TRBD1; size: NA; CDR3: CASSLGQGEVQPQHF; DNA: TGTGCCAGCAGCTTAGGACAGGGTGAGGTTCAGCCCCAGCATTTT
length: 11; V: TRBV7-9; J: TRBJ2-7; D: NA; size: few; CDR3: CASSSGRDQYF; DNA: TGTGCCAGCAGCTCCGGACGGGACCAGTACTTC
length: 15; V: TRBV20-1; J: TRBJ2-1; D: NA; size: NA; CDR3: CSARNQKRPYNEQFF; DNA: TGCAGTGCCCGGAATCAGAAACGCCCCTACAATGAGCAGTTCTTC